This entry features one T cell receptor (beta chain) sequence. The antigen is undetermined. CDR1 is LGHDT, CDR2 YNNKEL, per germline (reference sequence). V dropped 0 bases and J dropped 2 bases, with 16 bases sitting between them. CDR3 length: 17 amino acids. The sequenced target, TCR beta, came from blood CD8+ and CD4+ T cells. Through negative isolation, CD4+ and CD8+ T cells were obtained, while TEMRA cells were enriched using FACS. RNA, at about 0.5 to 1 ug, was reverse transcribed with random hexamers. Multiplex PCR with immunoSEQ amplified the TCR beta CDR3 across 54 Vbeta and 13 Jbeta. TCRdb ran MiXCR on the immunoSEQ multiplex PCR reads and lists one entry per CDR3 protein. The sample holds about 150,000 distinct CDR3 sequences; about 95% are singletons and the top ten take about 0.15%. This record belongs to a study of CD8 T cells in Susac syndrome. The study's findings and limits: Individuals included in the TCR sequencing and HLA analysis were acknowledged by the study to be relatively few in number.

This clonotype was obtained from a human donor with multiple sclerosis. The sequenced sample was CD8+ T cells from PBMCs. The genes are TRBV3-1 and TRBJ2-5; D possibly corresponds to TRBD1 (5 bases). In DNA form, the CDR3 reads TGTGCCAGCAGCCAAGATCTAAAGCACAGGCGACAAGAGACCCAGTACTTC. Translating it yields CASSQDLKHRRQETQYF.